A single sample gave rise to the 10 T cell receptor beta chains below, sequenced in a study of blood T cell repertoires in COVID-19 (dated by TCRdb to the early 2020s). The library was produced with the immunoSEQ multiplex PCR assay. Sourced from immuneACCESS, this table was stored by TCRdb with only in-frame sequences that have V and J called. A share of the clones is absent; for the studies checked, an unresolved V gene accounts for under half, and the remainder has no known explanation. The sample has nearly 350,000 clones on record, roughly nine tenths of them singletons. The ten largest clones add up to roughly 0.94% of the sample. The sample taken for sequencing was PBMCs or T cells enriched from blood (not recorded which). The receptors originated from a woman aged 25 to 45 who had recovered from COVID-19.

This clone has a single count. The same CDR3 also results from other DNA sequences found in this sample. The rearrangement links TRBV18 to TRBJ2-2; a weak D match, TRBD1 (5 bases). V was clipped by 3 bases and J by 2 bases, with 7 bases between them. CDR1 and CDR2 from the germline V gene are KGHSH and LQKENI. The CDR3 contains 14 residues. This CDR3 is CASSPGQNTGELFF. In DNA, the CDR3 is TGTGCCAGCTCACCCGGACAAAACACCGGGGAGCTGTTTTTT.

The rearrangement joins TRBV5-4 to TRBJ1-3; TRBD1 matches at 10 bases. Looked up from germline, CDR1 is SGHNT and CDR2 is YYREEE (reference sequence). After removal of 2 bases from V and 3 bases from J, the junction contained 2 bases not matched to a gene. There are 15 residues in the CDR3. The DNA for the CDR3 is TGTGCCAGCAGCTTAGGGACAGGGGATGGAAACACCATATATTTT. The encoded protein is CASSLGTGDGNTIYF.

V and J are TRBV6-5 and TRBJ1-2; 8 nucleotides match TRBD1. The germline gives CDR1 MNHEY, CDR2 SVGAGI. V dropped 7 bases and J dropped 3; count of bases not matched to a gene: 7. The CDR3 has 14 amino acids. DNA for the CDR3: TGTGCCAGCACCCCAGGGGGCAGGGACTATGGCTACACCTTC. This translates into CASTPGGRDYGYTF.

The chain has TRBV5-1 and TRBJ1-2; 8 bases line up with TRBD1. V was clipped by 0 bases and J by 8 bases; unmatched bases: 6. Per germline, CDR1 SGHRS and CDR2 YFSETQ. This CDR3 has 14 amino acids. CDR3: CASSLGRGLKGYTF. In DNA, the CDR3 is TGCGCCAGCAGCTTGGGCAGGGGGCTTAAAGGCTACACCTTC.

The chain is built from TRBV28 and TRBJ1-4; 8 nucleotides align to TRBD1. V shed 5 bases and J 7 bases; nucleotides not matched to a gene: 12. The CDR3 extends over 16 amino acids. Germline V gives CDR1 MDHEN, CDR2 SYDVKM. CDR3 in amino acids: CASSVITGGVGEKLFF. CDR3 sequence (DNA): TGTGCCAGCAGTGTGATAACAGGGGGGGTCGGTGAAAAACTGTTTTTT.

The chain couples TRBV28 to TRBJ1-1; D gene uncertain. Germline CDR1 and CDR2: MDHEN and SYDVKM. There are 13 residues in the CDR3. The ends were cut back, 10 bases at V and 4 bases at J, with 16 bases in the middle. DNA of the CDR3: TGTGCCACCACCTTGGAGTCGGGCACTGAAGCTTTCTTT. Encoded protein: CATTLESGTEAFF.

The V gene is TRBV19, the J gene TRBJ1-6; 7 bases agree with TRBD1. Trimming cost V 3 bases and J 7 bases; bases outside gene matches: 6. The CDR3 is 15 amino acids. Germline V lookup: CDR1 LNHDA, CDR2 SQIVND (reference sequence). CDR3 in DNA: TGTGCCAGTAGTATGACCGGGACAGTGAATTCACCCCTCCACTTT. Translating it yields CASSMTGTVNSPLHF.

This chain links TRBV5-1 with TRBJ1-2; 8 nucleotides match TRBD1. Germline values: CDR1 SGHRS, CDR2 YFSETQ. The ends lost 4 bases at V and 4 bases at J; junction bases unmatched: 6. The CDR3 runs to 14 residues. The CDR3 nucleotides are TGCGCCAGCAGCCTAGGACAGGGAGTCTATGGCTACACCTTC. It encodes CASSLGQGVYGYTF.

Only a few counts were recorded for this clone. The CDR3 region is CASSLFAGLLVDTEAFF. CDR3 in DNA: TGTGCCAGCAGTTTATTCGCAGGTCTCCTTGTGGACACTGAAGCTTTCTTT. This sequence joins TRBV27 and TRBJ1-1; no firm D call. Germline V lookup: CDR1 MNHEY, CDR2 SMNVEV (reference sequence). V gave up 1 base and J gave up 3 bases, with 18 bases separating them. The CDR3 length is 17 residues.

The chain uses TRBV30 and TRBJ1-5; D may be TRBD1 (6 bases). V lost 5 bases to trimming and J lost 8 bases, with 16 bases between them. The CDR3 sequence is 13 residues long. The V gene's germline CDR1 is GTSNPN and CDR2 SVGIG (reference sequence). CDR3 nucleotides: TGTGCCTGGGACACTACAGGGCGGGAGCCCCAGCATTTT. The encoded protein is CAWDTTGREPQHF.